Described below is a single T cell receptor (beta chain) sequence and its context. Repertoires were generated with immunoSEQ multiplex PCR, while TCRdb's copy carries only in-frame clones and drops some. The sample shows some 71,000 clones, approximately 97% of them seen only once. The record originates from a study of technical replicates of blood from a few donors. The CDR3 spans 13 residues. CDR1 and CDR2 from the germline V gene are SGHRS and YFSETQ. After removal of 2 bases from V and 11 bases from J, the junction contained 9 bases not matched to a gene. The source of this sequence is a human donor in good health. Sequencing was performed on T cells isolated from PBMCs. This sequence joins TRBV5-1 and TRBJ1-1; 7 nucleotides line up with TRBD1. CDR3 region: CASSLGQVSRAFF. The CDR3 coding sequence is TGCGCCAGCAGCTTAGGACAGGTTTCGAGGGCTTTCTTT.